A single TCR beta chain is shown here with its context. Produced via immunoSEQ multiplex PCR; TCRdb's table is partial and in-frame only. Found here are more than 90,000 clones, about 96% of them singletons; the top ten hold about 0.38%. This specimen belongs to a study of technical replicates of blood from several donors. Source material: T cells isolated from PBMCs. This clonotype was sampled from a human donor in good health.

CDR3 sequence (DNA): TGTGCCGCCACGGGGCTAGCGGGAGAGTACACCGGGGAGCTGTTTTTT. It yields the protein CAATGLAGEYTGELFF. The genes are TRBV10-3 and TRBJ2-2, with 10 bases matching TRBD2. The CDR3 consists of 16 residues. Germline trimming cut 11 bases from V and 3 bases from J; bases unmatched to any gene: 12. Germline loops: CDR1 ENHRY, CDR2 SYGVKD.